These 27 T cell receptor beta chains originate from one sample sequenced in a study of cytomegalovirus exposure and HLA in healthy donors. PCR used 60 Vbeta primers and 13 Jbeta primers. This table comes from immunoSEQ multiplex PCR, and its TCRdb copy is limited to in-frame clones, with some not included. The sample shows more than 75,000 clones, less than 80% of them seen only once. The sequencing sample was made of PBMCs. Receptors were obtained from a man aged 30 to 45 in good health and CMV-seronegative.

The chain combines TRBV30 with TRBJ2-3, with TRBD1 matching over 7 bases. This CDR3 comprises 15 residues. With V trimmed by 0 bases and J by 2 bases, 5 bases remained unmatched. Germline CDR1 and CDR2: GTSNPN and SVGIG (reference sequence). DNA of the CDR3: TGTGCCTGGAGTGTTGCCACAGGGGCCACAGATACGCAGTATTTT. Protein: CAWSVATGATDTQYF.

Only a few counts were recorded for this clone. V is TRBV7-8 and J is TRBJ2-3, with unresolved D. Germline CDR1 is SGHVS and CDR2 is FQNEAQ. V dropped 1 base and J dropped 1 base, with 6 bases sitting between them. The CDR3 runs 14 residues. DNA of the CDR3: TGTGCCAGCAGCTTAGTGGCAGGCACAGATACGCAGTATTTT. It translates to CASSLVAGTDTQYF.

In the case of this clone: In the same sample, other DNA sequences code for this CDR3. This sequence joins TRBV7-9 and TRBJ2-7, with D unclear. Germline loops: CDR1 SEHNR, CDR2 FQNEAQ (reference sequence). V was clipped by 5 bases and J by 3 bases, with 5 bases between them. CDR3 size: 11 residues. The CDR3 DNA follows: TGTGCCAGCAGCCCCAGCTACGAGCAGTACTTC. It translates to CASSPSYEQYF.

V and J are TRBV29-1 and TRBJ2-2; no clear D. The CDR3 is 12 residues long. CDR1 is SQVTM, CDR2 ANQGSEA, per germline. Between the trimmed V and J ends, which lost 2 bases and 8 bases, there was a span of 9 bases. The CDR3 region has the DNA TGCAGCGTTGAAATCACCCGGGGGGAGCTGTTTTTT. It specifies CSVEITRGELFF.

The J gene is TRBJ2-7, the V gene TRBV6-1; maybe TRBD2 (6 bases). The CDR3 sequence is 14 residues long. The germline V and J ends were trimmed by 2 bases and 6 bases, with 14 bases remaining between them. The V gene's germline CDR1 is MNHNS and CDR2 SASEGT. The CDR3 DNA follows: TGTGCCAGCAGTGAATCCGGGAGCCCTTGCGAGCAGTACTTC. Its translation: CASSESGSPCEQYF.

The chain uses TRBV5-1 and TRBJ2-2; TRBD2 matches 11 bases. The trim removed 2 bases at V and 6 bases at J, leaving 3 bases unmatched. The CDR3 loop spans 15 amino acids. The V gene's germline CDR1 is SGHRS and CDR2 YFSETQ. The CDR3 coding sequence is TGCGCCAGCAGCTTTTCTAGCGGGAGGCCCGGGGAGCTGTTTTTT. It specifies CASSFSSGRPGELFF.

On this clone itself: One end of the junction is discordant with germline, which a read error may explain. The J gene is TRBJ1-2, the V gene TRBV4-2; D gene ambiguous. The V gene's germline CDR1 is LGHNA and CDR2 YNFKEQ. CDR3 length equals 15 residues. CDR3 nucleotides: TGTTCCAGCAGCCAAGGAATAGCGGGAAACTATGGCTACACCTTC. It is translated as CSSSQGIAGNYGYTF.

The genes are TRBV30 and TRBJ2-1, with D tentatively TRBD1 (6 bases). Germline V lookup: CDR1 GTSNPN, CDR2 SVGIG (reference sequence). V was pared by 2 bases and J by 3 bases, with 20 bases between. The CDR3 contains 17 residues. DNA for the CDR3: TGTGCCTGGAGTTTTAGAGTGGGTCTAGGGGGCTACAATGAGCAGTTCTTC. Its protein product is CAWSFRVGLGGYNEQFF.

This clone has only a few counts. The V and J genes are TRBV4-3 and TRBJ1-3; 7 bases are shared with TRBD1. CDR3 length equals 19 residues. Per the germline V gene, CDR1 is LGHNA and CDR2 is YSLEER. The ends lost 0 bases at V and 4 bases at J; junction bases unmatched: 15. CDR3 region: CASSQDFTGAPGTGNTIYF. In nucleotides, the CDR3 is TGCGCCAGCAGCCAAGATTTTACAGGGGCCCCGGGTACCGGAAACACCATATATTTT.

The chain joins TRBV28 to TRBJ2-5; no clear D gene. The length of the CDR3 is 12 residues. V was cut by 3 bases and J by 5 bases, with 7 bases left in between. Germline lookup yields CDR1 MDHEN and CDR2 SYDVKM. This chain's CDR3 is CASSFQLETQYF. Written as DNA, the CDR3 is TGTGCCAGCAGTTTTCAATTGGAGACCCAGTACTTC.

The V and J genes are TRBV5-6 and TRBJ2-1; TRBD1 is a possible D gene (6 bases). Germline V gene lookup returns CDR1 SGHDT and CDR2 YYEEEE. The germline V and J ends were trimmed by 4 bases and 3 bases, with 23 bases remaining between them. The CDR3 runs to 18 residues. CDR3 residues: CASSPPGQFIPNYNEQFF. DNA for the CDR3: TGTGCCAGCAGCCCGCCGGGACAATTTATACCCAACTACAATGAGCAGTTCTTC.

The rearrangement joins TRBV19 to TRBJ2-7; 10 nucleotides line up with TRBD2. The CDR3 runs 15 residues. V lost 2 bases to trimming and J lost 3 bases; unmatched junction nucleotides: 4. Germline V gives CDR1 LNHDA, CDR2 SQIVND (reference sequence). Here the CDR3 reads CASSITLAGVYEQYF. The CDR3 coding sequence is TGTGCCAGTAGTATAACCCTAGCGGGAGTCTACGAGCAGTACTTC.

The chain carries TRBV5-1 and TRBJ2-7; TRBD1 agrees at 8 bases. Germline-derived CDR1 and CDR2 are SGHRS and YFSETQ. The CDR3 loop spans 14 amino acids. The V gene end was trimmed by 0 bases and the J gene end by 6 bases; junction bases not matched to a gene: 5. The CDR3 sequence is CASSLGITGGEQYF. The CDR3 coding sequence is TGCGCCAGCAGCTTGGGTATTACAGGGGGCGAGCAGTACTTC.

The genes are TRBV6-5 and TRBJ2-7, with 8 bases matching TRBD1. CDR3 size: 13 residues. Germline lookup yields CDR1 MNHEY and CDR2 SVGAGI. V lost 6 bases, J lost 4 bases, and 5 bases stayed unmatched. CDR3 protein: CASRPGGGYEQYF. CDR3 DNA: TGTGCCAGCAGGCCAGGGGGCGGGTACGAGCAGTACTTC.

V and J are TRBV19 and TRBJ1-4; unclear D gene. This CDR3 contains 13 residues. CDR1 is LNHDA, CDR2 SQIVND, per germline (reference sequence). The germline V and J ends were trimmed by 4 bases and 4 bases, with 7 bases remaining between them. The CDR3 reads CASSTRGNEKLFF. The CDR3 DNA is TGTGCCAGTAGTACCCGGGGTAATGAAAAACTGTTTTTT.

This chain joins TRBV18 and TRBJ2-7, with 10 positions matching TRBD2. The germline CDR1 and CDR2 sequences are KGHSH and LQKENI. The CDR3 is 15 residues long. The ends lost 3 bases at V and 4 bases at J; junction bases unmatched: 6. The CDR3 here is CASSPGTSALYEQYF. The CDR3 DNA is TGTGCCAGCTCACCCGGGACTAGCGCCCTTTACGAGCAGTACTTC.

The sample holds a few counts of this clone. The V and J genes are TRBV2 and TRBJ2-2, with 7 bases lining up with TRBD2. The CDR3 covers 13 residues. V lost 7 bases and J lost 5; bases outside the gene matches: 4. Germline assignment: CDR1 SNHLY and CDR2 FYNNEI. In nucleotides, the CDR3 is TGTGCCAGCAAAGCGGGGTGGACCGGGGAGCTGTTTTTT. It codes for CASKAGWTGELFF.

The chain recombines TRBV14 with TRBJ1-2; D is unclear. The CDR3 totals 15 residues. The V gene's germline CDR1 is SGHDN and CDR2 FVKESK. V was shortened by 2 bases and J by 6 bases, with 16 bases between the two germline ends. The CDR3 reads CASSQLKGVLNGYTF. The CDR3 DNA is TGTGCCAGCAGCCAACTGAAGGGAGTATTGAATGGCTACACCTTC. Variable domain in full (rest from reference TRBV14 and TRBJ1-2): EAGVTQFPSHSVIEKGQTVTLRCDPISGHDNLYWYRRVMGKEIKFLLHFVKESKQDESGMPNNRFLAERTGGTYSTLKVQPAELEDSGVYFCASSQLKGVLNGYTFGSGTRLTVV.

This clone was observed a few times. The rearrangement links TRBV6-5 to TRBJ2-2; the D is unclear. This CDR3 spans 14 amino acids. Trimming pared 2 bases from V and 5 bases from J, leaving 9 bases between. CDR1 and CDR2 from the germline V gene are MNHEY and SVGAGI. CDR3 in DNA: TGTGCCAGCAGTTACGGCGTCGGGACCGGGGAGCTGTTTTTT. It is translated as CASSYGVGTGELFF.

This clone was counted only a few times. This rearrangement joins TRBV11-2 to TRBJ2-1; a weak D match, TRBD2 (5 bases). Germline-derived CDR1 and CDR2 are SGHAT and FQNNGV. The CDR3 spans 14 residues. V was cut by 7 bases and J by 4 bases, with 14 bases left in between. CDR3 residues: CASTNRGQYNEQFF. The CDR3 nucleotides are TGTGCCAGCACCAACCGCGGGCAGTACAATGAGCAGTTCTTC.

The genes are TRBV30 and TRBJ2-7; 9 bases map to TRBD1. The germline V gene has CDR1 GTSNPN and CDR2 SVGIG (reference sequence). V was pared by 6 bases and J by 2 bases, with 5 bases of the junction left unmatched. The CDR3 has 13 amino acids. The DNA of the CDR3 is TGTGCCTGCAAAGGGACAGGGCCCTACGAGCAGTACTTC. This translates into CACKGTGPYEQYF.

The chain joins TRBV6-5 to TRBJ1-1; no definite D call. Trimming took off 3 bases at V and 1 base at J, with 12 bases between the two ends. CDR1 and CDR2 from the germline V gene are MNHEY and SVGAGI. The CDR3 runs to 15 residues. The chain's CDR3 is CASSYDSGWNTEAFF. The CDR3 nucleotides are TGTGCCAGCAGTTATGACTCCGGGTGGAACACTGAAGCTTTCTTT.

This clone showed up just once. The V call is TRBV5-8, the J call TRBJ1-5; 9 positions match TRBD1. Germline V gene data show CDR1 as SGHTS and CDR2 as YDEGEE. This CDR3 has 15 residues. J lost 6 bases, V lost 3 bases, and 7 bases had no gene match. The CDR3 nucleotides read TGTGCCAGCAGCTCGCCGGGACAGGGCCGTCAGCCCCAGCATTTT. Translation gives CASSSPGQGRQPQHF.

The rearrangement uses TRBV7-6 and TRBJ1-1; D is perhaps TRBD1 (5 bases). Trimming took 6 bases from V and 1 from J, leaving 9 bases between them. Per the germline V gene, CDR1 is SGHVS and CDR2 is FNYEAQ. This CDR3 region has 13 residues. The CDR3 is CASRLTENTEAFF. The CDR3 DNA sequence: TGTGCCAGCAGGTTGACAGAGAACACTGAAGCTTTCTTT.

The rearrangement uses TRBV23-1 and TRBJ2-5, with no clear D. TRBV23-1 is flagged as an ORF with uncertain function. This CDR3 is 14 amino acids long. V lost 0 bases to trimming and J lost 2 bases, with 7 bases between them. The CDR3 bases are TGCGCCAGCAGTCAATCAAACGAGCAAGAGACCCAGTACTTC. Protein product: CASSQSNEQETQYF.

This rearrangement joins TRBV5-1 to TRBJ2-7, with 7 positions matching TRBD1. The CDR3 sequence is 15 residues long. With 2 bases clipped from V and 7 bases from J, the junction kept 12 bases outside the gene matches. In germline, CDR1 is SGHRS, CDR2 YFSETQ. This CDR3 is CASSFNQQGSGEQYF. The CDR3 nucleotides read TGCGCCAGCAGCTTTAATCAACAGGGGTCGGGTGAGCAGTACTTC.

This clone showed up just a few times. The chain recombines TRBV7-9 with TRBJ2-1; 12 positions match TRBD2. V shed 6 bases, J shed 6 bases, and the junction held 6 bases outside the gene matches. The CDR3 length is 15 residues. CDR1 and CDR2 from the germline V gene are SEHNR and FQNEAQ (reference sequence). CDR3 DNA: TGTGCCAGCAGTTTCGGACTAGCGGGAACCAATGAGCAGTTCTTC. Translating it yields CASSFGLAGTNEQFF.